What follows is one TCR beta chain and its context. Its antigen is undetermined. Germline V gene data show CDR1 as SGHRS and CDR2 as YFSETQ. The CDR3 has 14 residues. V shed 6 bases, J shed 2 bases, and the junction held 8 bases outside the gene matches. The sample comes from a study of cytomegalovirus exposure and HLA in healthy donors. Study details: Genotyping showed roughly 81% of 350 to 400 donors falling in the Caucasian-associated ancestry cluster.

Those who donated were healthy bone marrow donors. Overall study results and limits: It is likely that the observed cluster of highly shared sequence variants was a sequencing artifact. Because they were indistinguishable, some V segments, including TRBV6-2 and TRBV6-3, were excluded.

Primers: 60 Vbeta forward and 13 Jbeta reverse. Profiled with immunoSEQ multiplex PCR; TCRdb holds only in-frame clones, not every one. The sample yields about 190,000 clones, over 80% seen once. The sequenced sample consisted of PBMCs. V and J are TRBV5-1 and TRBJ2-7, with 7 bases that match TRBD1. This TCR was sampled from a young man in good health and CMV-seronegative. The CDR3 nucleotides read TGCGCCAGCACCCTAACCCAGGGGGCCTACGAGCAGTACTTC. The encoded protein is CASTLTQGAYEQYF.